This TCR beta chain is drawn from a study of vaccination effects on CD4 cells after COVID-19. Using viral peptide pools, the ViraFEST assay grew out antigen-specific CD4+ T cells prior to sequencing. The authors isolated CD4+ T cells after around nine days of culture. Participants each got two BNT162b2 or mRNA-1273 vaccine doses. It was with about 9.3 IU/ml IL-2 and around 10 ug/ml peptides that more than 1.5 million PBMC per well were cultured. At days 3 and 7, half of the medium was exchanged for IL-2 medium. Using immunoSEQ multiplex PCR, the repertoire was profiled, and TCRdb retains in-frame clones only, with some absent. The table has roughly 59,000 clones, approximately 78% seen once; the top ten hold 2%. To note about this clone: The antigen is unknown.

Per the germline V gene, CDR1 is LGHDT and CDR2 is YNNKEL (reference sequence). This CDR3 has 12 amino acids. V was clipped by 8 bases and J by 9 bases, with 11 bases between them. Sequences were derived from CD4+ T cells from PBMCs cultured with HCoV-OC43 spike peptides, sampled after COVID-19 vaccination. Subset noted: HCoV-OC43 spike overlapping peptide pool stimulation. The receptor was derived from a human donor who received a COVID-19 vaccine. The V gene is TRBV3-1 (or the pseudogene TRBV3-2), the J gene TRBJ1-6, with D unresolved. CDR3 DNA sequence: TGTGCCAGCCGGATGGGAGGTTCACCCCTCCACTTT. It is translated as CASRMGGSPLHF.